Following are 10 T cell receptor beta chains from one sample sequenced in a study of cytomegalovirus exposure and HLA in healthy donors. A multiplex PCR was run with 60 Vbeta primers and 13 Jbeta primers. The repertoire was sequenced with immunoSEQ multiplex PCR; TCRdb's copy has only in-frame clones and lacks some. Of around 190,000 clones detected, around 81% appear once; the ten largest clones hold about 2.1%. The sequenced sample was PBMCs. Receptors originate from a man under 40 in good health and CMV-seronegative.

The chain is built from TRBV5-1 and TRBJ2-7; D call uncertain. The CDR3 runs to 13 residues. Germline V gene data show CDR1 as SGHRS and CDR2 as YFSETQ. Trimming pared 0 bases from V and 5 bases from J, leaving 9 bases between. CDR3: CASSLDEAHEQYF. CDR3 nucleotide sequence: TGCGCCAGCAGCTTGGATGAGGCCCACGAGCAGTACTTC.

The chain has TRBV21-1 and TRBJ2-3; the table's D call of TRBD2 was not tested on the DNA. TRBV21-1 is recorded as a pseudogene. This CDR3 spans 15 amino acids. The CDR3 nucleotides are TGTGCCAGCAGCAAAGAGATAGCCCGCACAGATACGCAGTATTTT. Encoded protein: CASSKEIARTDTQYF.

In its sample, this clone was seen a few times. This chain uses TRBV10-3 with TRBJ2-7, with TRBD2 matching 8 bases. This CDR3 is 15 amino acids long. Per germline, CDR1 ENHRY and CDR2 SYGVKD. V lost 0 bases and J lost 0; bases outside the gene matches: 1. The DNA for the CDR3 is TGTGCCATCAGTGAGTCCGGGACTAGCTCCTACGAGCAGTACTTC. Translating it yields CAISESGTSSYEQYF.

The chain joins TRBV6-1 to TRBJ2-1; possibly TRBD2 for D (6 bases). CDR1 is MNHNS, CDR2 SASEGT, per germline. Trimming removed 1 base from V and 7 bases from J, with 11 bases in between. The CDR3 has 14 residues. CDR3 region: CASSEGPAGNEQFF. The CDR3 DNA follows: TGTGCCAGCAGTGAAGGCCCCGCGGGGAATGAGCAGTTCTTC.

The rearrangement links TRBV5-1 to TRBJ2-3; 10 positions agree with TRBD2. Per the germline V gene, CDR1 is SGHRS and CDR2 is YFSETQ. This CDR3 region has 17 residues. The junction had 10 bases not matched to a gene; V was cut back by 0 bases and J by 6 bases. The CDR3 bases are TGCGCCAGCAGCTTGGGGTTAGGGCTAGCGGGAGTGGATACGCAGTATTTT. It translates to CASSLGLGLAGVDTQYF.

The chain combines TRBV5-4 with TRBJ2-5; 11 nucleotides agree with TRBD2. This CDR3 is built from 16 residues. Per the germline V gene, CDR1 is SGHNT and CDR2 is YYREEE (reference sequence). V gave up 2 bases and J gave up 1 base; unmatched junction bases: 4. In DNA, the CDR3 is TGTGCCAGCAGCTTCCCGGGACTAGCGGCCCAAGAGACCCAGTACTTC. It translates to CASSFPGLAAQETQYF.

V and J are TRBV9 and TRBJ2-7; D gene ambiguous. The CDR3 is made up of 13 amino acids. CDR1 SGDLS and CDR2 YYNGEE come from the germline V gene. Trimming pared 1 base from V and 5 bases from J, leaving 10 bases between. CDR3 protein: CASSVFPADEQYF. The DNA for the CDR3 is TGTGCCAGCAGCGTATTCCCCGCGGACGAGCAGTACTTC.

The chain employs TRBV19 and TRBJ2-1; 9 bases map to TRBD2. V dropped 6 bases and J dropped 3; count of bases not matched to a gene: 9. The CDR3 runs 16 residues. Germline V gene lookup returns CDR1 LNHDA and CDR2 SQIVND (reference sequence). The CDR3 region is CASSIGSSGDYNEQFF. CDR3 nucleotide sequence: TGTGCCAGTAGCATCGGTTCTAGCGGGGACTACAATGAGCAGTTCTTC.

The rearrangement links TRBV30 to TRBJ2-2; 7 bases map to TRBD2. Germline loops: CDR1 GTSNPN, CDR2 SVGIG (reference sequence). With V trimmed by 4 bases and J by 6 bases, 8 bases remained unmatched. CDR3 length: 14 residues. The CDR3 bases are TGTGCCTGGAAGGGTATAGCGGGCGCCGGGGAGCTGTTTTTT. Encoded protein: CAWKGIAGAGELFF.

The rearrangement uses TRBV30 and TRBJ1-6, with a weak D call TRBD1 (5 bases). CDR1 and CDR2 (germline): GTSNPN, SVGIG (reference sequence). The CDR3 is 14 amino acids. Trimming took 0 bases from V and 9 from J, leaving 12 bases between them. CDR3 sequence (DNA): TGTGCCTGGAGTGTACTACAGGTCCGTTCACCCCTCCACTTT. Residues: CAWSVLQVRSPLHF.